This T cell receptor beta chain was captured in a study of OX40 agonist ivuxolimab in advanced cancers. For the study in its entirety: Ivuxolimab, which targeted the costimulatory receptor OX40 (CD134), was an agonistic, fully human IgG2 monoclonal antibody. Of the 52 patients in dose escalation, some 20 had hepatocellular carcinoma, roughly 15 had melanoma, 9 had renal cell carcinoma and 9 had head and neck cancer. Peripheral TCRbeta sequencing aimed to test whether ivuxolimab altered TCR sequence diversity and caused clonal T-cell expansion. Intravenous ivuxolimab was administered to patients every 2 weeks at six dose levels: 0.01, 0.1, 0.3, 1.5, 3 and 10 mg/kg. Partial responses occurred in three dose-escalation patients: two with cutaneous melanoma and one with hepatocellular carcinoma. The paper covers the monotherapy dose-escalation part of the phase I ivuxolimab trial, which included N of about 50 patients. A male proportion of roughly 80% and a mean age of about 60 years, ranging from about 20 to 80, were recorded for the dose-escalation cohort. Prior anti-PD-1, anti-PD-L1 or anti-CTLA-4 therapy was permitted, and 40% to 50% of dose-escalation patients had received checkpoint inhibitors.

To sequence the TCRbeta CDR3 region, genomic DNA was isolated from the sorted cells. The immunoSEQ Assay was used to sequence the TCRbeta CDR3 regions. The source is immuneACCESS, and TCRdb retained only in-frame sequences with V and J called. Part of the clones is not carried over; for the studies checked, unresolved V genes explain less than half of this, and the remainder is unexplained. The sample contains fewer than 80,000 clones, 85% of them found a single time. The biggest ten clones account for 0.83% of the sample. The trial excluded patients who had a history of autoimmune disease or who were on systemic immunosuppression. Peripheral blood for TCR sequencing was collected from all dose cohorts at baseline, on cycle 4 day 1, and on cycle 7 day 1. The samples were drawn from a first-in-human, open-label, multicenter phase I dose-escalation trial of ivuxolimab. Adults with locally advanced or metastatic head and neck squamous cell, hepatocellular, melanoma or renal cell carcinoma were enrolled in the trial. CD4+ and CD8+ T cells were sorted separately from peripheral blood before TCR sequencing.

The germline V gene sets CDR1 to MRHNA and CDR2 to SNTAGT. The CDR3 contains 19 residues, cysteine and phenylalanine counted. Only the CDR3 part of the read is kept: 57 bases, read in frame from the first base. V and J are trimmed by 8 bases and 1 base, and the gene matches miss 18 bases of the junction. A remark on this clone: Its specific antigen is unknown. Per-base quality was not reported, and no clone a single base away is much larger than it.

General study outcomes and caveats: Clonal expansion of both CD4+ and CD8+ blood T cells was observed from baseline to week 6 at doses 0.1 to 3.0 mg/kg. Antigen specificity was not determined for the clonally expanded peripheral T cells. In the 0.1-3.0 mg/kg groups, partial responders had among the lowest normalized peripheral clonal expansion, particularly in CD8+ T cells. Low levels of normalized T-cell clonal expansion were also seen in some patients who did not respond. After ivuxolimab, expanded clones were on average more numerous among CD8+ T cells than among CD4+ T cells.

Recombination connected TRBV6-4 to TRBJ1-3, with 9 junctional bases fitting TRBD1. The source was CD4+ or CD8+ T cells sorted from blood, collected in a trial of the OX40 agonist ivuxolimab. This TCR came from an adult with an advanced solid tumor such as melanoma, head and neck, liver or kidney cancer. The sequence in DNA is TGTGCCAGCGAGACACCCGGGACAGGGACTACCTTTTCTGGAAACACCATATATTTT. The resulting protein is CASETPGTGTTFSGNTIYF.